These 15 T cell receptor beta chains originate from one sample sequenced in a study of CD8+CD57+ T cells in acquired aplastic anemia. CDR3 and TCR beta VDJ profiling relied on a genomic DNA template. A single record per CDR3 protein comes from TCRdb applying MiXCR to the reads. The repertoire holds approximately 380,000 distinct CDR3 sequences, with just under 70% as singletons. The sequenced material came from sorted CD4+, CD8+, or CD8+CD57+ T cells (not recorded which) from PBMCs. All receptors come from a human donor in good health, serving as a control.

This clonotype was seen once. The gene calls are TRBV5-1 and TRBJ1-2, with a possible D match to TRBD1 (5 bases). V was trimmed by 4 bases and J by 4 bases, leaving 26 bases between them. CDR1 and CDR2 (germline): SGHRS, YFSETQ. This CDR3 contains 18 residues. The DNA for the CDR3 is TGCGCCAGCAGCCCTGATGGGGGACTTTACGAGCAGAGCTATGGCTACACCTTC. This encodes CASSPDGGLYEQSYGYTF.

The CDR3 sequence is CASSSYGGGAIRAGANVLTF. CDR3 DNA: TGTGCCAGCAGCTCGTATGGCGGGGGGGCCATTCGAGCTGGGGCCAACGTCCTGACTTTC. The chain combines TRBV7-3 with TRBJ2-6, with TRBD2 identical over 9 bases. In germline, CDR1 is SGHTA, CDR2 FQGTGA. The CDR3 totals 20 residues. Unmatched junction bases numbered 15, after V lost 4 bases and J lost 2 bases.

This clonotype came up many times. The chain links TRBV24-1 to TRBJ2-5; D may be TRBD1 (6 bases). This CDR3 is built from 13 residues. CDR1 is KGHDR and CDR2 is SFDVKD in the germline V gene. V was clipped by 4 bases and J by 5 bases, with 10 bases between them. CDR3 region: CATSDRGRETQYF. CDR3 DNA sequence: TGTGCCACCAGTGACAGGGGTCGGGAGACCCAGTACTTC.

This clonotype was seen more than once but under ten times. Possible read error: a much larger clone is one base away. The chain links TRBV7-2 to TRBJ1-1, with D uncertain. This CDR3 is 13 amino acids long. Germline CDR1 and CDR2: SGHTA and FQGNSA. The CDR3 sequence: CASSSPMNTGAFF. The CDR3 nucleotides read TGTGCCAGCAGCTCTCCTATGAACACTGGAGCTTTCTTT.

This clonotype was seen only once. The chain has TRBV2 and TRBJ1-1; D is undetermined. Trimming removed 6 bases at V and 5 bases at J, with 16 bases between. The CDR3 is made up of 14 amino acids. Germline lookup yields CDR1 SNHLY and CDR2 FYNNEI. CDR3: CASSSDTVKTEAFF. CDR3 DNA sequence: TGTGCCAGCAGCTCAGACACGGTCAAGACTGAAGCTTTCTTT.

This clonotype was detected only a few times. A much larger clone differs by one base, so this may be a read error. The chain couples TRBV5-1 to TRBJ1-1; 7 nucleotides line up with TRBD1. This CDR3 contains 13 residues. The germline CDR1 and CDR2 sequences are SGHRS and YFSETQ. CDR3 coding DNA: TGCGCCAGCAGCTTTAGTTACAGGGGTGAAGCTCTCTTT. Protein: CASSFSYRGEALF.

The sample holds many counts of this clonotype. At one end the junction does not follow the germline gene, possibly because of a read error. The genes are TRBV12-3 or TRBV12-4 and TRBJ1-5; D ambiguous. The CDR3 contains 14 residues. CDR3 sequence reads: CASSFIRELQRQHF. The CDR3 DNA reads as TGTGCCAGCAGTTTTATAAGAGAACTTCAGCGCCAGCATTTT.

For this clonotype: Germline and junction disagree at one end, which may indicate a read error. The V call is TRBV14, the J call TRBJ1-1; unclear D gene. The CDR3 loop spans 14 amino acids. Germline CDR1 reads SGHDN; CDR2 reads FVKESK. The CDR3 bases are TGTGCCAGCAGCTCGTCCACGGCGTTGCCTGAAGCTGTCTTT. It encodes CASSSSTALPEAVF.

This chain connects TRBV2 to TRBJ2-1; D remains unclear. The CDR3 is 15 amino acids. CDR1 and CDR2 (germline): SNHLY, FYNNEI. Trimming took off 0 bases at V and 0 bases at J, with 6 bases between the two ends. CDR3 amino acids: CASSEALNSYNEQFF. The CDR3 nucleotides are TGTGCCAGCAGTGAAGCTCTAAACTCCTACAATGAGCAGTTCTTC.

The chain links TRBV4-1 to TRBJ2-7; D may be TRBD2 (6 bases). This CDR3 region has 15 residues. Trimming removed 4 bases at V and 2 bases at J, with 15 bases between. CDR1 and CDR2 from the germline V gene are MGHRA and YSYEKL. CDR3 residues: CASSPTRDFPYEQYF. The CDR3 DNA reads as TGCGCCAGCAGCCCAACCCGGGACTTCCCCTACGAGCAGTACTTC.

This clonotype has at least ten counts. V is TRBV19 and J is TRBJ1-2; 9 bases align to TRBD1. Germline CDR1 is LNHDA and CDR2 is SQIVND (reference sequence). The CDR3 totals 14 residues. V gave up 3 bases and J gave up 7 bases; unmatched junction bases: 6. In DNA, the CDR3 is TGTGCCAGTAGTATCGCACAGGGGGCGCTTGGCTACACCTTC. Its protein is CASSIAQGALGYTF.

This chain connects TRBV10-3 to TRBJ2-5; 8 bases line up with TRBD1. CDR3 size: 21 residues. V shed 6 bases, J shed 5 bases, and the junction held 29 bases outside the gene matches. Germline V gene lookup returns CDR1 ENHRY and CDR2 SYGVKD. The CDR3 region is CAISGNLLRTGTNTGQETQYF. The CDR3 coding sequence is TGTGCCATCAGCGGAAACCTACTCAGGACAGGGACGAACACCGGGCAGGAGACCCAGTACTTC.

In its sample, this clonotype was seen once. The chain uses TRBV6-2 or TRBV6-3 and TRBJ2-5; D tentatively fits TRBD1 or TRBD2 (5 bases each). This CDR3 has 15 amino acids. The germline V and J ends were trimmed by 8 bases and 5 bases, with 21 bases remaining between them. Germline CDR1 is MNHEY and CDR2 is SVGEGT. This CDR3 is CASGPPGPKRETQYF. The CDR3 nucleotides are TGTGCCAGCGGACCACCGGGACCTAAACGTGAGACCCAGTACTTC.

As concerns this clonotype: This clone may be a read error of a much larger clone one base away. This rearrangement joins TRBV7-9 to TRBJ1-2; D call uncertain. CDR1 and CDR2 from the germline V gene are SEHNR and FQNEAQ (reference sequence). Trimming shortened V by 6 bases and J by 7 bases, and 15 bases separated the two germline ends. This CDR3 spans 13 amino acids. The CDR3 DNA is TGTGCCAGCAGTCCCCCACGAAGGTCTGGCTACACCTTC. This codes for CASSPPRRSGYTF.

The chain employs TRBV19 and TRBJ2-6, with a tentative D call TRBD2 (5 bases). Trimming removed 7 bases from V and 3 bases from J, with 7 bases in between. Germline CDR1 and CDR2: LNHDA and SQIVND (reference sequence). The CDR3 spans 13 residues. For the CDR3, the DNA is TGTGCCAGTATGGGGAGTGGGGCCAACGTCCTGACTTTC. Amino acids: CASMGSGANVLTF. Complete variable domain (other parts from reference TRBV19 and TRBJ2-6): DGGITQSPKYLFRKEGQNVTLSCEQNLNHDAMYWYRQDPGQGLRLIYYSQIVNDFQKGDIAEGYSVSREKKESFPLTVTSAQKNPTAFYLCASMGSGANVLTFGAGSRLTVL.